Given below is one T cell receptor beta chain in context. Profiled with immunoSEQ multiplex PCR; TCRdb holds only in-frame clones, not every one. Seen here are roughly 280,000 clones, about 86% observed once, and the top ten hold about 2%. The CDR3 is 13 amino acids. In germline, CDR1 is KGHSH, CDR2 LQKENI. The ends were cut back, 5 bases at V and 4 bases at J, with 11 bases in the middle. The sample originates from a study of blood T cell repertoires in COVID-19. The wider study: Samples taken during acute and convalescent COVID-19 were collected in the United States, Italy and Spain.

The sequenced material came from peripheral blood. This clonotype was obtained from a man under 40 with active or convalescent COVID-19. This chain joins TRBV18 and TRBJ1-2, with D unresolved. The CDR3 sequence is CASSAVGSYGYTF. The CDR3 DNA reads TGTGCCAGCTCAGCAGTGGGCAGCTATGGCTACACCTTC.